This T cell receptor beta chain was profiled in a study of blood T cell repertoires in COVID-19. The V gene's germline CDR1 is MDHEN and CDR2 SYDVKM. The CDR3 sequence is 14 residues long. Trimming left V 9 bases short and J 5 bases short, with 20 bases between. The data were produced by immunoSEQ multiplex PCR, yet TCRdb's version contains in-frame clones alone and is incomplete. The sample contains 250,000 to 300,000 clones, 88% of which appear only once. Sequenced material: peripheral blood. This TCR was recovered from a young woman who had recovered from COVID-19. This rearrangement joins TRBV28 to TRBJ2-7, with TRBD2 as a possible D gene (7 bases). The CDR3 loop is CASNIMGGRDEQYF. The CDR3 DNA is TGTGCCAGTAATATCATGGGGGGGCGAGACGAGCAGTACTTC. Looking up the rest from reference TRBV28 and TRBJ2-7 gives the full variable domain: DVKVTQSSRYLVKRTGEKVFLECVQDMDHENMFWYRQDPGLGLRLIYFSYDVKMKEKGDIPEGYSVSREKKERFSLILESASTNQTSMYLCASNIMGGRDEQYFGPGTRLTVT.